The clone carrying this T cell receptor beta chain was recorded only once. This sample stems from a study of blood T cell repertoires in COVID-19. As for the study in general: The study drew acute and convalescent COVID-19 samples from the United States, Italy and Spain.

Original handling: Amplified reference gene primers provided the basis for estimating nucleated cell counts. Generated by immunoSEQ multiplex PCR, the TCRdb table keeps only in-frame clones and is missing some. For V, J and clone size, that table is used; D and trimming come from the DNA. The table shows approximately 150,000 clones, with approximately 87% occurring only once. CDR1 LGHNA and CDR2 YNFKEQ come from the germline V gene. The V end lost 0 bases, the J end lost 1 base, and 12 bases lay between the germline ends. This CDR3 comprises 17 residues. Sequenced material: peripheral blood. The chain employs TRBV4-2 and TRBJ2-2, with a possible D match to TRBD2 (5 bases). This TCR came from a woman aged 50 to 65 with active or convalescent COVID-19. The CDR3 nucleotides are TGTGCCAGCAGCCAAGAAGCGCAGCGGCTGAACACCGGGGAGCTGTTTTTT. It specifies CASSQEAQRLNTGELFF.